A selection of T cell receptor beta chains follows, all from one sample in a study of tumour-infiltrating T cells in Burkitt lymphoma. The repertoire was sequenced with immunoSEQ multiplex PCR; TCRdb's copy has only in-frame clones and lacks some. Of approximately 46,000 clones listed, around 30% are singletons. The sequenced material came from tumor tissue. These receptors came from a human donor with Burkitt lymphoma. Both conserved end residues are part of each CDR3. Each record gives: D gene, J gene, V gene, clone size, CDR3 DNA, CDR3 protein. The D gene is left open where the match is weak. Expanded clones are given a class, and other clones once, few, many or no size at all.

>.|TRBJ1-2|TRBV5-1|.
TGCGCCAGCAGCTCCGGGACGGTGGATGGCTACACCTTC
CASSSGTVDGYTF
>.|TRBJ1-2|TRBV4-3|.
TGCGCCAGCAGCCAAGAGAGCCACAGCTTTTATGGCTACACCTTC
CASSQESHSFYGYTF
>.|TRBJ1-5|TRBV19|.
TGTGCCAGTACGGGTCTCGGCGGTCAGCCCCAGCATTTT
CASTGLGGQPQHF
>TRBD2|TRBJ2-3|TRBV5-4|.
TGTGCCAGCAACCGACCCGGGCGGGGGAGCACAGATACGCAGTATTTT
CASNRPGRGSTDTQYF
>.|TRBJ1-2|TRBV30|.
TGTGCCTGTGATCCTAACTATGGCTACACCTTC
CACDPNYGYTF
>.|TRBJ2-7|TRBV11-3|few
TGTGCCAGCAGCTTAGGGACAGACTACGAGCAGTACTTC
CASSLGTDYEQYF
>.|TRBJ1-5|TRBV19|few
TGTGCCAGTAGTGACGCGGCGGGGGGCGGCAATCAGCCCCAGCATTTT
CASSDAAGGGNQPQHF
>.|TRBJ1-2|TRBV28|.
TGTGCCAGCAGTTGGTTCGGGACGGAGACCCTCTATGGCTACACCTTC
CASSWFGTETLYGYTF
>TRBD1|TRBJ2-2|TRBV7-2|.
TGTGCCAGCAGCAAATCGGGACAGGGGTCCGGGGAGCTGTTTTTT
CASSKSGQGSGELFF
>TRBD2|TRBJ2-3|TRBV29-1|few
TGCAGCGCCGTTAGGACTAGCGGCACAGATACGCAGTATTTT
CSAVRTSGTDTQYF
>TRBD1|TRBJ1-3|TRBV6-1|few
TGTGCCGCACGACAGGGCTCCTCTGGAAACACCATATATTTT
CAARQGSSGNTIYF
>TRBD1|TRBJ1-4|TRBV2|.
TGTGCCAGCAGTGAAATAACAGGGGTTGAAAAACTGTTTTTT
CASSEITGVEKLFF
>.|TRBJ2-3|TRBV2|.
TGTGCCAGCAGCCCCGGGACACATTGGGATACGCAGTATTTT
CASSPGTHWDTQYF
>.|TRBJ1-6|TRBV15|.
TGTGCCACCAGCCCTGGACTACGCTCTAATTCACCCCTCCACTTT
CATSPGLRSNSPLHF
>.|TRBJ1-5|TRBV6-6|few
TGTGCCAGCAGCCCCCCGCCGTGGGGTCGTGATCAGCCCCAGCATTTT
CASSPPPWGRDQPQHF
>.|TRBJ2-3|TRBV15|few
TGTGCCACCAGCTCGGCCCCACCGGTCGAGTATTTT
CATSSAPPVEYF
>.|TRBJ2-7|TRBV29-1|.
TGCAGCGTTAGGGGGAACTCCTACGAGCAGTACTTC
CSVRGNSYEQYF
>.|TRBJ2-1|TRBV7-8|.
TGTGCCAGCAGCCTCTACGGACTCACCTCCTACAATGAGCAGTTCTTC
CASSLYGLTSYNEQFF
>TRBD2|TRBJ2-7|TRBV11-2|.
TGTGCCAGCAGCTCAACCGGGACTAGCGGCACCTACGAGCAGTACTTC
CASSSTGTSGTYEQYF
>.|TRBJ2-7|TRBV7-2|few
TGTGCCAGCAGCTTAGTTACAGGGACGGAGGACGAGCAGTACTTC
CASSLVTGTEDEQYF